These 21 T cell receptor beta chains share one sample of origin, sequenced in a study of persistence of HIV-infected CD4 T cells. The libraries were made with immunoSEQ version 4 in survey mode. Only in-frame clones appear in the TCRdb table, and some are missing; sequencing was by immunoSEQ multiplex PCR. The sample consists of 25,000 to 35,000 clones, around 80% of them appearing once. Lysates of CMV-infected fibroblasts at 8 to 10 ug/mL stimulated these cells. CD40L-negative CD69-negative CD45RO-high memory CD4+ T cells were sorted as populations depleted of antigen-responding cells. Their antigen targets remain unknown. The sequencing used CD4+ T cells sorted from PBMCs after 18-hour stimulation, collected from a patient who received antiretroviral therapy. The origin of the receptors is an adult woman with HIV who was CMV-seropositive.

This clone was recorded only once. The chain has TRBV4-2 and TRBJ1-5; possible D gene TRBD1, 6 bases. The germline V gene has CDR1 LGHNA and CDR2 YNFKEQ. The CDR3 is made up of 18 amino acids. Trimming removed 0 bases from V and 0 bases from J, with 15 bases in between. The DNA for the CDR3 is TGTGCCAGCAGCCAAGATAGCGGTCAGGGGACTAGCAATCAGCCCCAGCATTTT. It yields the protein CASSQDSGQGTSNQPQHF.

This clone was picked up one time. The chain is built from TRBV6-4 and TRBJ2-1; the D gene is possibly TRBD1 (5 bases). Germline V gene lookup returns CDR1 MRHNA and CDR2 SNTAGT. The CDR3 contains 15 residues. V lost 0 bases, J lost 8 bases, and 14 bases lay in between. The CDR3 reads CASSDSPQASDEQFF. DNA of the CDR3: TGTGCCAGCAGTGACTCACCACAGGCAAGCGATGAGCAGTTCTTC.

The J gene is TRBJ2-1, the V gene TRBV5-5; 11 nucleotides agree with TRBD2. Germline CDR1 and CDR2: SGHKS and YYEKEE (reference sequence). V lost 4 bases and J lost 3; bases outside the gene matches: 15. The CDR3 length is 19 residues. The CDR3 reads CASSPRVLAGGASYNEQFF. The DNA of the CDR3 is TGTGCCAGCAGCCCAAGGGTCCTAGCGGGGGGTGCTAGCTACAATGAGCAGTTCTTC.

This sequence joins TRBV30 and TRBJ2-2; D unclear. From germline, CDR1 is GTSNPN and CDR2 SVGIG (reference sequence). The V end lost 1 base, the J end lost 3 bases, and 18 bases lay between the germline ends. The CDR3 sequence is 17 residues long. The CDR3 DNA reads TGTGCCTGGAGTGGGCAGATGGGCCGACGGGACACCGGGGAGCTGTTTTTT. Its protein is CAWSGQMGRRDTGELFF. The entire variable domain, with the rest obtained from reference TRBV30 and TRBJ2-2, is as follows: SQTIHQWPATLVQPVGSPLSLECTVEGTSNPNLYWYRQAAGRGLQLLFYSVGIGQISSEVPQNLSASRPQDRQFILSSKKLLLSDSGFYLCAWSGQMGRRDTGELFFGEGSRLTVL.

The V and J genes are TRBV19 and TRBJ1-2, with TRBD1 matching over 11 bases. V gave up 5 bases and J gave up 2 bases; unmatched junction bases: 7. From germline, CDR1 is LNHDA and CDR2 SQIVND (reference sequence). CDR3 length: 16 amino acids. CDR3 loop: CASSPDRGHGNYGYTF. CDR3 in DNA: TGTGCCAGTAGTCCGGACAGGGGGCACGGAAACTATGGCTACACCTTC.

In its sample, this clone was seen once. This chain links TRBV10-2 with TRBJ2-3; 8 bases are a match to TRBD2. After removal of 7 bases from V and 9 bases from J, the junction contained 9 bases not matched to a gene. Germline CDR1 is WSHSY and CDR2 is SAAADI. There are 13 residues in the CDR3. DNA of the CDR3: TGCGCCAGCACCCCCGGGAGGGGAGAAACGCAGTATTTT. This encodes CASTPGRGETQYF.

The CDR3: CAISESKDEQYF. CDR3 nucleotide sequence: TGTGCCATCAGTGAGTCTAAGGACGAGCAGTACTTC. The chain couples TRBV10-3 to TRBJ2-7; D is unclear. The CDR3 is 12 amino acids. In germline, CDR1 is ENHRY, CDR2 SYGVKD. V was shortened by 0 bases and J by 5 bases, with 5 bases between the two germline ends.

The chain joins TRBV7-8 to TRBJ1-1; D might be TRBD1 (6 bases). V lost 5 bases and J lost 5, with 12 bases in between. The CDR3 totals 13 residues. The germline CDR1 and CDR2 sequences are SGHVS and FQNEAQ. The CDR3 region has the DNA TGTGCCAGCAGCCCAGGGGTTTTGACTGAAGCTTTCTTT. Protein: CASSPGVLTEAFF.

CDR3 nucleotide sequence: TGTGCCAGCAGCTTAGGGGGTCCAGGGCAGGGTGAAGCTTTCTTT. As protein: CASSLGGPGQGEAFF. The rearrangement uses TRBV7-9 and TRBJ1-1; possible D gene TRBD1, 5 bases. The CDR3 has 15 residues. V lost 1 base and J lost 7, with 16 bases in between. From germline, CDR1 is SEHNR and CDR2 FQNEAQ (reference sequence).

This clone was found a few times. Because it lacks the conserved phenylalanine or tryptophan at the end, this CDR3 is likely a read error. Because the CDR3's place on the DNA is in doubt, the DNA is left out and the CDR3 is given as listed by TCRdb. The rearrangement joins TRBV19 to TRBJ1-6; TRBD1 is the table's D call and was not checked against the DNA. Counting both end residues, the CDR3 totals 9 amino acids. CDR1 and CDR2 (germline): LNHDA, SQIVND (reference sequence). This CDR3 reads CASSIWAFV.

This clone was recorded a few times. This CDR3 reads CASSSQHPYEQYF. The CDR3 bases are TGTGCCAGCAGCTCTCAGCACCCCTACGAGCAGTACTTC. This chain uses TRBV7-2 with TRBJ2-7; no firm D call. The V gene lost 4 bases and the J gene lost 2 bases, with 9 bases spanning the gap. This CDR3 contains 13 residues. CDR1 is SGHTA and CDR2 is FQGNSA in the germline V gene.

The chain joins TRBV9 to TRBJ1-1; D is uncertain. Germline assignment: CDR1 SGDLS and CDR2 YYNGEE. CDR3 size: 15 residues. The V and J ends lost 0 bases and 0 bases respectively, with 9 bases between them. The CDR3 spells CASSVENQMNTEAFF. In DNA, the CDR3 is TGTGCCAGCAGCGTAGAGAACCAAATGAACACTGAAGCTTTCTTT.

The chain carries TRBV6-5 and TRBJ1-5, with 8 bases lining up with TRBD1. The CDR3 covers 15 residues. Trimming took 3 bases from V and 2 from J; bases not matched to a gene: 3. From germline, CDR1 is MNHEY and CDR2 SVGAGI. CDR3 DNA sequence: TGTGCCAGCAGTTATCAGGACAGGGGCAATCAGCCCCAGCATTTT. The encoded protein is CASSYQDRGNQPQHF.

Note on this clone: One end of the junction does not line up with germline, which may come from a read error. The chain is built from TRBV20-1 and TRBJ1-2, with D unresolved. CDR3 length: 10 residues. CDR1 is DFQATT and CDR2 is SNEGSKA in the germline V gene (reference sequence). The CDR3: CSASLGDGNF. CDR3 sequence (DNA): TGCAGTGCTAGCCTCGGTGATGGGAACTTC.

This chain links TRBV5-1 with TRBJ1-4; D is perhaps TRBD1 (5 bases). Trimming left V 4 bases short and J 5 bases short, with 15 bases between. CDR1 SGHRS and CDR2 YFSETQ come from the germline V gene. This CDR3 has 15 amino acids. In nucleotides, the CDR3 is TGCGCCAGCAGCCGGGACGGCCGACCAAATGAAAAACTGTTTTTT. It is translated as CASSRDGRPNEKLFF.

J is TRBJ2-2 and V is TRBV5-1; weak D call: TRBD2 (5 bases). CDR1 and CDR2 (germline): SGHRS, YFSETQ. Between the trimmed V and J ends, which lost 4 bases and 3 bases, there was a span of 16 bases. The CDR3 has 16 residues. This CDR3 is CASSLRRARDTGELFF. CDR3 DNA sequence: TGCGCCAGCAGCCTTAGACGGGCGAGGGACACCGGGGAGCTGTTTTTT.

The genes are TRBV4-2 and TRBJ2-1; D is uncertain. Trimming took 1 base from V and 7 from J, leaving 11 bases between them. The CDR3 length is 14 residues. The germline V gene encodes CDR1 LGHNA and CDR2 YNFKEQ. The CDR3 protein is CASSQVSGRNEQFF. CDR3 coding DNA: TGTGCCAGCAGCCAAGTTTCCGGGCGGAATGAGCAGTTCTTC.

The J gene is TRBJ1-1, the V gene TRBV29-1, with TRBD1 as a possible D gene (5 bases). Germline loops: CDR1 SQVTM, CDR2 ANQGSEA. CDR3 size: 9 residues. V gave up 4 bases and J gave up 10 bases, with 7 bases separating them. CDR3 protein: CSVGDRAFF. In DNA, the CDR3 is TGCAGCGTTGGCGACAGAGCTTTCTTT.

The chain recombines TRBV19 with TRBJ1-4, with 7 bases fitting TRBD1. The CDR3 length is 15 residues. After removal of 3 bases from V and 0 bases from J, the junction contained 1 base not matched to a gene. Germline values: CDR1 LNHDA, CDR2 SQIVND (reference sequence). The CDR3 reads CASSIQGATNEKLFF. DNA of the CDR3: TGTGCCAGTAGTATCCAGGGGGCAACTAATGAAAAACTGTTTTTT.

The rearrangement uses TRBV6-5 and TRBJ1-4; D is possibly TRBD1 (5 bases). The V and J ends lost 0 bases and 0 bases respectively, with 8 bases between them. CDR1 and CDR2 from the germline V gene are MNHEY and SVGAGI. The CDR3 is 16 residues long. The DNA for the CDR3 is TGTGCCAGCAGTTACTCGGGGGATGCAACTAATGAAAAACTGTTTTTT. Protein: CASSYSGDATNEKLFF.

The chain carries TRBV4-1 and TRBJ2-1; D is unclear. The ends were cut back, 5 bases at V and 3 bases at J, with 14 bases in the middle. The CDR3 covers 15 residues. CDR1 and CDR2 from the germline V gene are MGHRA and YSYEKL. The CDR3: CASSRGVGGYNEQFF. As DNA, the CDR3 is TGCGCCAGCAGCAGAGGTGTGGGCGGCTACAATGAGCAGTTCTTC.